This TCR beta chain is drawn from a study of cytomegalovirus exposure and HLA in healthy donors. Study-wide points: The study listed approximately 160 cytomegalovirus-associated TCR beta chains.

The repertoire was sequenced with immunoSEQ multiplex PCR; TCRdb's copy has only in-frame clones and lacks some. The sample contains some 70,000 clones, 80% to 90% of which appear only once. As to this clone: Its antigen is unknown.

V dropped 3 bases and J dropped 1 base, with 9 bases sitting between them. The V gene's germline CDR1 is GTSNPN and CDR2 SVGIG (reference sequence). CDR3 length: 13 amino acids. The chain is built from TRBV30 and TRBJ2-5, with D possibly being TRBD2 (5 bases). The sequence derives from a woman in her late teens or twenties in good health and CMV-seronegative. Sequencing was done on a sample of PBMCs. Written as DNA, the CDR3 is TGTGCCTGGAGGGCCCGGGGCCAAGAGACCCAGTACTTC. Encoded protein: CAWRARGQETQYF.